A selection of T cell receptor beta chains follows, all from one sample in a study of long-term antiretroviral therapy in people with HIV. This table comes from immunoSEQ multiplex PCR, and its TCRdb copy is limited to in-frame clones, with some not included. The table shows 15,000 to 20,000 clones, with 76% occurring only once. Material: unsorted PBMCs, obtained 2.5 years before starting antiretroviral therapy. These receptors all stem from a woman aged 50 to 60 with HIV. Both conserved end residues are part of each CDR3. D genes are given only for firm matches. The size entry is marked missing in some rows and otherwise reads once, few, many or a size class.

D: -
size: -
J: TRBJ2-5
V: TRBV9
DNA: TGTGCCAGCAGCGCATCTCGGGACGGTGGGGGGGAGACCCAGTACTTC
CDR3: CASSASRDGGGETQYF

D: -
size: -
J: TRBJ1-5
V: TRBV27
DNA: TGTGCCAGCAGTTTATCGGTGTATAATCAGCCCCAGCATTTT
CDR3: CASSLSVYNQPQHF

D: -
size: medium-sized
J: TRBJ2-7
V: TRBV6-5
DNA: TGTGCCAGCAGTTACGGGGGGGGCGGGTACGAGCAGTACTTC
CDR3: CASSYGGGGYEQYF

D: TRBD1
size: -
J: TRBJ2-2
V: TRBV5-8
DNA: TGTGCCAGCAGCTTCCGGACAGGGGCTGGCGGGGAGCTGTTTTTT
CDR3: CASSFRTGAGGELFF

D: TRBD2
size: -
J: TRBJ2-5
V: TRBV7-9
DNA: TGTGCCAGCGGGGAGGGGCCGCAAGAGACCCAGTACTTC
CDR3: CASGEGPQETQYF

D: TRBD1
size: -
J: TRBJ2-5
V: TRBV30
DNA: TGTGCCTGGAGTGTGAGGGGGACAGAAGAGACCCAGTACTTC
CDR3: CAWSVRGTEETQYF

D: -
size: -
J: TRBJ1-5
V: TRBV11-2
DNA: TGTGCCAGCAGCTTAGATTGGAGAGGGGTGTATCAGCCCCAGCATTTT
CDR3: CASSLDWRGVYQPQHF

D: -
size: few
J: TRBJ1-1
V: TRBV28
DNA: TGTGCCAGCAGTAATGGTTTGGCAGCTTTCTTT
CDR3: CASSNGLAAFF

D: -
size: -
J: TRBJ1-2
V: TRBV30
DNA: TGTGCCTGGAGCTACTCCGGGAGCTATGGCTACACCTTC
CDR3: CAWSYSGSYGYTF

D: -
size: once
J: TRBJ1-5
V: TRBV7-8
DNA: TGTGCCAGCAGCTTAGTTAGTGAGGGTCAGCCCCAGCATTTT
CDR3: CASSLVSEGQPQHF

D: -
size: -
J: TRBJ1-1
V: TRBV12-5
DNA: TGTGCTAGTGGTTTGTCCACGGGGAACACTGAAGCTTTCTTT
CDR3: CASGLSTGNTEAFF

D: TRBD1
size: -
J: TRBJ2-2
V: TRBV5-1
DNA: TGCGCCAGCAGCTTCCGGACAGGAGGATTGGGGGAGCTGTTTTTT
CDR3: CASSFRTGGLGELFF

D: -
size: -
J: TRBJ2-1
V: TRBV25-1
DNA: TGTGCCAGCAGTGTCGGGCGGGGCTCGGGCAATGAGCAGTTCTTC
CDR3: CASSVGRGSGNEQFF

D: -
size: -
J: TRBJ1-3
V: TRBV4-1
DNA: TGCGCCAGCAGCCGCCAACAGGGAAAGATAGACACCATATATTTT
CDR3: CASSRQQGKIDTIYF

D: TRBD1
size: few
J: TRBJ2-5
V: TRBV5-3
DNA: TGTGCCAGCACCACCGGGACAGGGGGTTTGGAGACCCAGTACTTC
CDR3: CASTTGTGGLETQYF

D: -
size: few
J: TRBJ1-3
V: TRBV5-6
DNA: TGTGCCAGCAGTCCCTGGGGTCCGGACCGACACACCATATATTTT
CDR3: CASSPWGPDRHTIYF

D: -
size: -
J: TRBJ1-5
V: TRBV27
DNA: TGTGCCAGCAGTTCATTCAATCAGCCCCAGCATTTT
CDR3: CASSSFNQPQHF

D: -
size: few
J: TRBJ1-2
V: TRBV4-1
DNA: TGCGCCAGCAGCGCAGGTTACAACTATGGCTACACCTTC
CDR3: CASSAGYNYGYTF

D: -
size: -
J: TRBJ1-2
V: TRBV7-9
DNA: TGTGCCAGCAGCTTAATTGGACAAGCTTTGAACTATGGCTACACCTTC
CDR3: CASSLIGQALNYGYTF

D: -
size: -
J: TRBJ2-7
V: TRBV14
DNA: TGTGCCAGCAGCCACTCCGGGACGTTGCCCTACGAGCAGTACTTC
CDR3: CASSHSGTLPYEQYF

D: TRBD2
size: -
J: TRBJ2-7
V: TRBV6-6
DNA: TGTGCCAGCAGTTACCTCCCAACACACTCGGGAGGGGAGCAGTACTTC
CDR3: CASSYLPTHSGGEQYF

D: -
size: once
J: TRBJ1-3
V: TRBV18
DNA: TGTGCCAGCTCACCAGCAGGGTCCACCTCTGGAAACACCATATATTTT
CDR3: CASSPAGSTSGNTIYF

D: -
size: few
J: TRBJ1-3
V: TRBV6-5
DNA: TGTGCCAGCAGTTACTCGCATGGAAACACCATATATTTT
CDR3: CASSYSHGNTIYF

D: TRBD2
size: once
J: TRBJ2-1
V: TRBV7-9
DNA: TGTGCCAGCAGCTACCCGGGTAGCGGGGCGCTTCTGGGATTCTTC
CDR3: CASSYPGSGALLGFF

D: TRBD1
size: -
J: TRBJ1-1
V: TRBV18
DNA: TGTGCCAGCTCAGAAAGGACAGGGGACACTGAAGCTTTCTTT
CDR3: CASSERTGDTEAFF

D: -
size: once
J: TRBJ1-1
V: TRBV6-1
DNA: TGTGCCAGCAGGGTGAACACTGAAGCTTTCTTT
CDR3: CASRVNTEAFF